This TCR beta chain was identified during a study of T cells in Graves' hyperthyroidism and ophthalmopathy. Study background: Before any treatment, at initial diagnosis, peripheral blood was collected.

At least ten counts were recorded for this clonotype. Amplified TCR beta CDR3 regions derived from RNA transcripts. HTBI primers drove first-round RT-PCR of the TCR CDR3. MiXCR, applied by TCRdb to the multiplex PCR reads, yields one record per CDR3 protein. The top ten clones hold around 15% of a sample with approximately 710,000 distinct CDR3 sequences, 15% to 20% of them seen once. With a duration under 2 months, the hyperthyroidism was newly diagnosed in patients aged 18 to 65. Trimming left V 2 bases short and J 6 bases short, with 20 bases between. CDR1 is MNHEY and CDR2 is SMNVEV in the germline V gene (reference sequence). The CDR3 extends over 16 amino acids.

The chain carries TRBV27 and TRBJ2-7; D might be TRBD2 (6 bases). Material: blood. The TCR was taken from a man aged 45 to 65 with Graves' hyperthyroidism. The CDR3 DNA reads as TGTGCCAGCAGTTTACAGTATGGGAGGCTGCAGGTCGAGCAGTACTTC. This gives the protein CASSLQYGRLQVEQYF.